Included here is one T cell receptor (beta chain) sequence, with context. The study drew participants aged about 18 to 89 years from 20 to 30 US areas. Participants reported their clinical history, and cohort assignment relied on those reports. Donors in Cohort 3 counted as recovered after two negative PCRs, clearance, or symptom resolution. Sequencing was performed with immunoSEQ multiplex PCR; in TCRdb, only in-frame clones are kept and a portion is missing. Counted here are fewer than 500,000 clones, around 87% occurring once; the ten biggest clones make up 0.7%. The data were taken from a study of blood T cell repertoires in COVID-19. Germline loops: CDR1 SGHAT, CDR2 FQNNGV. V shed 3 bases, J shed 4 bases, and the junction held 4 bases outside the gene matches. This CDR3 is 16 amino acids long.

The sample taken for sequencing was PBMCs or T cells enriched from blood (not recorded which). The sequence came from a woman aged 18 to 35 who had recovered from COVID-19. V and J are TRBV11-2 and TRBJ2-2; 11 bases line up with TRBD2. CDR3 protein: CASSFLAGGSTGELFF. CDR3 nucleotide sequence: TGTGCCAGCAGCTTCCTAGCGGGGGGATCCACCGGGGAGCTGTTTTTT.